This T cell receptor beta chain originates from a study of shared clonotypes between healthy human individuals. Study-wide results and limits: It was observed that 5% to 6.5% of naive CD4 clonotypes were shared across a handful of donors. Generation of non-shared clonotypes was less probable than generation of clonotypes shared by all four donors.

The sample holds many counts of this clone. What it binds is unknown. Replicate PCRs from sorted subsets contained roughly 200 ng DNA, which is around 29,000 T cell genomes. The data were produced by immunoSEQ multiplex PCR, yet TCRdb's version contains in-frame clones alone and is incomplete. The sample records 950,000 to 1,100,000 clones, around 78% being singletons. The receptor was isolated from a man younger than 30 in good health. Some clones in this sample may be carry-over from other donors' samples. Sequencing input: memory CD4+ T cells from PBMCs. Subset indicated: CD45RA-negative fraction.

CDR3: CASSLVAGRGDYNEQFF. CDR3 nucleotide sequence: TGTGCCAGCAGCTTAGTAGCGGGTCGCGGGGACTACAATGAGCAGTTCTTC. The chain carries TRBV7-9 and TRBJ2-1; TRBD2 matches at 7 bases. After removal of 1 base from V and 3 bases from J, the junction contained 9 bases not matched to a gene. Germline CDR1 SEHNR, CDR2 FQNEAQ (reference sequence). CDR3 size: 17 residues.